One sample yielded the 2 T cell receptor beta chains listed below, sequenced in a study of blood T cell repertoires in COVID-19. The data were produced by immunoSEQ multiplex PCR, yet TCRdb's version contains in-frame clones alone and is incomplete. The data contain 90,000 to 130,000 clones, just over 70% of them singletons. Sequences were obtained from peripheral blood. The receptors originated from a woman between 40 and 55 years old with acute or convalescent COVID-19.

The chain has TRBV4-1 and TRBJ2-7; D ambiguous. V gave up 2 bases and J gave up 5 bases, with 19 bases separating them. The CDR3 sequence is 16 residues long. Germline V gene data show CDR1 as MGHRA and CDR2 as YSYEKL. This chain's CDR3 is CASSQLTGPRVDEQYF. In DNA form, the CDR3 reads TGCGCCAGCAGCCAATTAACGGGTCCGCGAGTGGACGAGCAGTACTTC.

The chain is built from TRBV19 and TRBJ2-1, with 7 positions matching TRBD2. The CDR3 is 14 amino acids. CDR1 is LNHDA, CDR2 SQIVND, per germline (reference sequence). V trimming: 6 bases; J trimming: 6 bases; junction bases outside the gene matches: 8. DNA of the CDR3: TGTGCCAGTAGGGGGGGGATCCTGGGCAATGAGCAGTTCTTC. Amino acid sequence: CASRGGILGNEQFF.